The entry below gives a single T cell receptor (beta chain) sequence along with its context. This entry belongs to a study of OX40 agonist ivuxolimab in advanced cancers. Unmatched junction bases numbered 8, after V lost 7 bases and J lost 6 bases. In germline, CDR1 is WSHSY, CDR2 SAAADI. The CDR3 extends over 14 amino acids. Generated by immunoSEQ multiplex PCR, the TCRdb table keeps only in-frame clones and is missing some. The data hold roughly 67,000 clones, with more than 85% observed a single time. This sequence originates from an adult with an advanced solid tumor such as melanoma, head and neck, liver or kidney cancer. The chain uses TRBV10-2 and TRBJ1-2, with TRBD1 identical over 10 bases. This specimen was CD4+ or CD8+ T cells sorted from blood, taken in a trial of the OX40 agonist ivuxolimab. CDR3 in DNA: TGCGCCAGCATCCCGGGACAGGGGAGGGATGGCTACACCTTC. It encodes CASIPGQGRDGYTF.